This passage covers 7 T cell receptor beta chains from one sample sequenced in a study of cytomegalovirus exposure and HLA in healthy donors. Researchers ran the PCR with 60 Vbeta and 13 Jbeta primers. Only in-frame clones appear in the TCRdb table, and some are missing; sequencing was by immunoSEQ multiplex PCR. In the table there are fewer than 200,000 clones, around 80% of which are singletons. The sample was PBMCs. The receptors derive from a woman aged 45-59 years in good health and CMV-seropositive.

The genes are TRBV28 and TRBJ1-2, with a possible D match to TRBD1 (5 bases). Germline V lookup: CDR1 MDHEN, CDR2 SYDVKM. This CDR3 comprises 15 residues. The V end was cut by 8 bases, the J end by 4 bases, with 20 bases between. The CDR3 sequence: CASASGGEGGYGYTF. CDR3 nucleotides: TGTGCCAGCGCCTCGGGGGGTGAGGGAGGCTATGGCTACACCTTC.

This chain joins TRBV28 and TRBJ2-1; the D gene is possibly TRBD2 (6 bases). Trimming removed 2 bases at V and 4 bases at J, with 9 bases between. This CDR3 spans 14 amino acids. Per germline, CDR1 MDHEN and CDR2 SYDVKM. CDR3 sequence (DNA): TGTGCCAGCAGTTTACGACTAGATTACAATGAGCAGTTCTTC. This gives the protein CASSLRLDYNEQFF.

This sequence joins TRBV6-1 and TRBJ2-2; the D gene is possibly TRBD1 (6 bases). Per germline, CDR1 MNHNS and CDR2 SASEGT. The V end lost 11 bases, the J end lost 5 bases, and 18 bases lay between the germline ends. The CDR3 sequence is 14 residues long. CDR3 in amino acids: CAHRMAGETGELFF. The CDR3 nucleotides are TGTGCCCACAGAATGGCAGGGGAGACCGGGGAGCTGTTTTTT.

This clone was counted once. This chain uses TRBV4-2 with TRBJ2-7; 10 positions match TRBD2. CDR1 is LGHNA and CDR2 is YNFKEQ in the germline V gene. The CDR3 has 16 amino acids. V dropped 0 bases and J dropped 2; count of bases not matched to a gene: 4. CDR3 sequence (DNA): TGTGCCAGCAGCCAAGAAGGGACTAGCGCCGCCTACGAGCAGTACTTC. Translation gives CASSQEGTSAAYEQYF.

The chain has TRBV28 and TRBJ2-7; 7 bases align to TRBD2. With V trimmed by 5 bases and J by 3 bases, 16 bases remained unmatched. Germline V CDR1 and CDR2: MDHEN, SYDVKM. The CDR3 loop spans 17 amino acids. CDR3 amino acids: CASSPRFLAAEDYEQYF. DNA for the CDR3: TGTGCCAGCAGTCCCAGGTTCCTAGCGGCAGAGGACTACGAGCAGTACTTC.

The chain links TRBV18 to TRBJ1-1; D is uncertain. V was pared by 2 bases and J by 2 bases, with 6 bases between. Germline loops: CDR1 KGHSH, CDR2 LQKENI. The CDR3 consists of 13 residues. CDR3 loop: CASSPTRNTEAFF. The CDR3 DNA follows: TGTGCCAGCTCACCAACAAGAAACACTGAAGCTTTCTTT.

This rearrangement joins TRBV7-2 to TRBJ2-5, with 13 nucleotides matching TRBD2. J was trimmed by 5 bases and V by 5 bases; bases with no gene match: 8. The CDR3 totals 16 residues. Germline lookup yields CDR1 SGHTA and CDR2 FQGNSA. The CDR3, as DNA: TGTGCCAGCAGCACGGGACTAGCGGGAAGAACGGAGACCCAGTACTTC. Amino acid sequence: CASSTGLAGRTETQYF.